One sample yielded the 18 T cell receptor beta chains listed below, sequenced in a study of shared clonotypes between healthy human individuals. Sequenced by immunoSEQ multiplex PCR; TCRdb stores in-frame clones only, minus some. In the table there are 950,000 to 1,200,000 clones, roughly 80% of which are singletons. Sequencing input: memory CD4+ T cells from PBMCs. Noted subset: CD45RA-negative fraction. These TCRs come from a man aged 18 to 30 in good health. Some clones in this sample may be carry-over from other donors' samples.

The chain couples TRBV5-1 to TRBJ2-5, with a weak D call TRBD1 (6 bases). CDR3 length equals 16 residues. Trimming shortened V by 0 bases and J by 5 bases, and 17 bases separated the two germline ends. Germline V gene lookup returns CDR1 SGHRS and CDR2 YFSETQ. The CDR3 sequence: CASSLGSGTRWETQYF. The CDR3 DNA follows: TGCGCCAGCAGCTTGGGGTCCGGGACAAGGTGGGAGACCCAGTACTTC.

As concerns this clone: Within the sample, other DNA sequences also encode this same CDR3. This rearrangement joins TRBV9 to TRBJ2-3, with TRBD2 matching 7 bases. After removal of 0 bases from V and 0 bases from J, the junction contained 4 bases not matched to a gene. CDR3 size: 16 residues. Germline V gene lookup returns CDR1 SGDLS and CDR2 YYNGEE. For the CDR3, the DNA is TGTGCCAGCAGCGTAGGGCTAGCGGCTAGCACAGATACGCAGTATTTT. Translation: CASSVGLAASTDTQYF.

The V call is TRBV4-1, the J call TRBJ1-2; TRBD1 matches at 10 bases. Germline loops: CDR1 MGHRA, CDR2 YSYEKL. CDR3 size: 16 residues. Trimming at V came to 4 bases and at J to 5 bases, leaving 10 bases not matched to a gene. CDR3 sequence: CASSRALGTGVYGYTF. DNA of the CDR3: TGCGCCAGCAGCCGAGCCTTGGGGACAGGGGTTTATGGCTACACCTTC.

A word on this clone: The sample carries other DNA sequences with the same CDR3. The V and J genes are TRBV10-3 and TRBJ1-1; D is perhaps TRBD1 (5 bases). The germline gives CDR1 ENHRY, CDR2 SYGVKD. The V end was cut by 6 bases, the J end by 2 bases, with 7 bases between. This CDR3 is built from 12 residues. The CDR3 reads CAIRGGNTEAFF. CDR3 coding DNA: TGTGCCATCAGGGGGGGTAACACTGAAGCTTTCTTT.

This clone was detected only a few times. The chain carries TRBV5-1 and TRBJ2-1; 8 nucleotides line up with TRBD1. CDR1 is SGHRS and CDR2 is YFSETQ in the germline V gene. The CDR3 loop spans 16 amino acids. The V gene end was trimmed by 4 bases and the J gene end by 3 bases; junction bases not matched to a gene: 9. The CDR3 reads CASSPTGTGNYNEQFF. The CDR3 DNA reads TGCGCCAGCAGCCCTACCGGGACAGGTAACTACAATGAGCAGTTCTTC.

The rearrangement links TRBV27 to TRBJ2-7; D remains ambiguous. This CDR3 has 12 residues. Trimming removed 3 bases from V and 2 bases from J, with 5 bases in between. Germline V CDR1 and CDR2: MNHEY, SMNVEV (reference sequence). The CDR3 coding sequence is TGTGCCAGCAGTTTTAACCCCTACGAGCAGTACTTC. Protein: CASSFNPYEQYF.

The chain links TRBV7-3 to TRBJ2-7; D might be TRBD1 (6 bases). Between the trimmed V and J ends, which lost 0 bases and 6 bases, there was a span of 9 bases. Germline-derived CDR1 and CDR2 are SGHTA and FQGTGA. The CDR3 loop spans 13 amino acids. CDR3 in amino acids: CASSLTGTSEQYF. Written as DNA, the CDR3 is TGTGCCAGCAGCTTAACGGGGACATCCGAGCAGTACTTC. Using reference TRBV7-3 and TRBJ2-7 for the parts outside the CDR3, the full variable domain is GAGVSQTPSNKVTEKGKYVELRCDPISGHTALYWYRQSLGQGPEFLIYFQGTGAADDSGLPNDRFFAVRPEGSVSTLKIQRTERGDSAVYLCASSLTGTSEQYFGPGTRLTVT.

The chain recombines TRBV28 with TRBJ2-7, with TRBD1 identical over 9 bases. With V trimmed by 9 bases and J by 6 bases, 15 bases remained unmatched. The CDR3 runs 15 residues. Germline-derived CDR1 and CDR2 are MDHEN and SYDVKM. CDR3 sequence: CASQQPGQGGVEQYF. The CDR3 nucleotides read TGTGCCAGTCAGCAACCGGGACAGGGAGGAGTCGAGCAGTACTTC. Together with reference TRBV28 and TRBJ2-7, the CDR3 gives the full variable domain: DVKVTQSSRYLVKRTGEKVFLECVQDMDHENMFWYRQDPGLGLRLIYFSYDVKMKEKGDIPEGYSVSREKKERFSLILESASTNQTSMYLCASQQPGQGGVEQYFGPGTRLTVT.

This clone was seen just once. The J gene is TRBJ2-3, the V gene TRBV11-3, with 7 bases identical to TRBD1. V gave up 8 bases and J gave up 0 bases; unmatched junction bases: 5. CDR3 size: 14 residues. Germline CDR1 reads SGHNT; CDR2 reads YENEEA. CDR3 DNA sequence: TGTGCCAGCCGCGACAGGGTGAGCACAGATACGCAGTATTTT. It specifies CASRDRVSTDTQYF.

This rearrangement joins TRBV20-1 to TRBJ1-2; 8 bases match TRBD1. CDR3 length: 11 residues. Trimming took 0 bases from V and 12 from J; bases not matched to a gene: 3. Germline CDR1 is DFQATT and CDR2 is SNEGSKA (reference sequence). The CDR3 DNA is TGCAGTGCTAGAGATCGACAGGGGAACACCTTC. It yields the protein CSARDRQGNTF.

V and J are TRBV6-6 and TRBJ2-7, with D possibly TRBD1 on 5 matching bases. This CDR3 is built from 13 residues. With 10 bases removed from V and 2 bases from J, the gap between germline ends came to 15 bases. Germline V gene sequence: CDR1 MNHNY, CDR2 SVGAGI (reference sequence). CDR3: CATSKTAPYEQYF. The CDR3 DNA is TGTGCCACCTCGAAGACAGCCCCCTACGAGCAGTACTTC.

The chain has TRBV19 and TRBJ1-2; no firm D call. Per the germline V gene, CDR1 is LNHDA and CDR2 is SQIVND (reference sequence). The CDR3 sequence is 15 residues long. V was pared by 6 bases and J by 2 bases, with 16 bases between. The CDR3 is CASSPEGSGNYGYTF. The CDR3 DNA reads as TGTGCCAGTAGCCCCGAGGGTTCAGGCAACTATGGCTACACCTTC.

The V call is TRBV12-5, the J call TRBJ1-2, with D tentatively TRBD1 (5 bases). The CDR3 runs 12 residues. Deletions cut 7 bases from V and 3 bases from J, with 9 bases between. Looked up from germline, CDR1 is LGHNT and CDR2 is FRNRAP. The CDR3 sequence is CASDGGDYGYTF. Written as DNA, the CDR3 is TGTGCTAGTGACGGGGGGGACTATGGCTACACCTTC.

Details on this clone: A clone one base away is much larger, so this may be a read error. The chain is built from TRBV10-1 and TRBJ2-1, with D tentatively TRBD1 (7 bases). This CDR3 is 14 amino acids long. Trimming shortened V by 6 bases and J by 0 bases, and 9 bases separated the two germline ends. Germline V gene data show CDR1 as WNHNN and CDR2 as SYGVQD (reference sequence). The CDR3 region is CASSQGGSYNEQFF. In DNA form, the CDR3 reads TGCGCCAGCAGCCAGGGGGGCTCCTACAATGAGCAGTTCTTC.

The genes are TRBV2 and TRBJ2-7, with 12 bases fitting TRBD2. Trimming removed 4 bases from V and 7 bases from J; junction bases left unmatched: 5. CDR1 and CDR2 from the germline V gene are SNHLY and FYNNEI. The CDR3 has 14 residues. This chain's CDR3 is CASSVLAGGLEQYF. The DNA of the CDR3 is TGTGCCAGCAGTGTACTAGCGGGGGGACTGGAGCAGTACTTC.

The chain carries TRBV5-1 and TRBJ2-5, with 7 bases aligning to TRBD1. Germline CDR1 SGHRS, CDR2 YFSETQ. V trimming: 7 bases; J trimming: 0 bases; junction bases outside the gene matches: 9. This CDR3 contains 15 residues. DNA of the CDR3: TGCGCCAGCCGTGGGTTGGACAGGTACCAAGAGACCCAGTACTTC. Its protein product is CASRGLDRYQETQYF.

As to this clone: A read error may explain this, as a much larger clone is one base away. The CDR3 reads CASSQDGDEQFF. DNA for the CDR3: TGTGCCAGCAGCCAAGATGGGGATGAGCAGTTCTTC. The chain links TRBV4-2 to TRBJ2-1, with D uncertain. V was shortened by 0 bases and J by 8 bases, with 5 bases between the two germline ends. The V gene's germline CDR1 is LGHNA and CDR2 YNFKEQ. This CDR3 has 12 amino acids.

This chain connects TRBV11-2 to TRBJ1-4; D perhaps matches TRBD1 (5 bases). The germline V and J ends were trimmed by 5 bases and 3 bases, with 13 bases remaining between them. Germline-derived CDR1 and CDR2 are SGHAT and FQNNGV. This CDR3 has 15 residues. The CDR3 loop is CASSASMGANEKLFF. Written as DNA, the CDR3 is TGTGCCAGCAGCGCCAGCATGGGGGCTAATGAAAAACTGTTTTTT.